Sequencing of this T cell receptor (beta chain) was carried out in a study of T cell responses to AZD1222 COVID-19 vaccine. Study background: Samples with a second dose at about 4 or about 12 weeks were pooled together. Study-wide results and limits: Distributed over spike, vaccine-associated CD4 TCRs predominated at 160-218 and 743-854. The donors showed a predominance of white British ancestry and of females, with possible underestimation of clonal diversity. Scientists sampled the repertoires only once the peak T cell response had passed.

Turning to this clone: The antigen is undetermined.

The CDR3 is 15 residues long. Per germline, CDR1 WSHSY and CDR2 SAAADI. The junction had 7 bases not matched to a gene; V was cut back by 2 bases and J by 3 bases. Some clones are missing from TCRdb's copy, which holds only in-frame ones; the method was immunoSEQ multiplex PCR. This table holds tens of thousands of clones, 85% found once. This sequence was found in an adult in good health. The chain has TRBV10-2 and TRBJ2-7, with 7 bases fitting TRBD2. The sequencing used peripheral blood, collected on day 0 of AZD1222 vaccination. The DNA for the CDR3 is TGCGCCAGCAGTGAGGGGCTAGCGGACCTCTACGAGCAGTACTTC. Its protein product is CASSEGLADLYEQYF.